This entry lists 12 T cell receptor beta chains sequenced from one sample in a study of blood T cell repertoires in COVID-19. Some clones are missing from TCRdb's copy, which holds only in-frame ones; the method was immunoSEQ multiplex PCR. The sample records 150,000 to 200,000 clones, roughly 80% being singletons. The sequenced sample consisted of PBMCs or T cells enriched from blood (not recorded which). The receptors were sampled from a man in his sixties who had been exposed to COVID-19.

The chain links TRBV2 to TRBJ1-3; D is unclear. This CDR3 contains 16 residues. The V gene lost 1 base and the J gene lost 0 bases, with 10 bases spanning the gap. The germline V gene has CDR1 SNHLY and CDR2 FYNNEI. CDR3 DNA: TGTGCCAGCAGTGAAGGGCCGCCATCCTCTGGAAACACCATATATTTT. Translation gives CASSEGPPSSGNTIYF.

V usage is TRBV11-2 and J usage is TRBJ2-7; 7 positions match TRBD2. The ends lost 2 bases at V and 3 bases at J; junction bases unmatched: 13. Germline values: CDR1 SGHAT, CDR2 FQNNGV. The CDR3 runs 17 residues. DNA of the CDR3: TGTGCCAGCAGCTTATCGTGGAGAGCGGGAAACCTCTACGAGCAGTACTTC. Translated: CASSLSWRAGNLYEQYF.

CDR3 nucleotides: TGTGCCAGCAGTTACTCAGCAGGGGGGACTGAAGCTTTCTTT. This translates into CASSYSAGGTEAFF. The chain uses TRBV6-5 and TRBJ1-1; 7 bases line up with TRBD1. The CDR3 contains 14 residues. Germline V gives CDR1 MNHEY, CDR2 SVGAGI. Trimming at V came to 0 bases and at J to 5 bases, leaving 3 bases not matched to a gene.

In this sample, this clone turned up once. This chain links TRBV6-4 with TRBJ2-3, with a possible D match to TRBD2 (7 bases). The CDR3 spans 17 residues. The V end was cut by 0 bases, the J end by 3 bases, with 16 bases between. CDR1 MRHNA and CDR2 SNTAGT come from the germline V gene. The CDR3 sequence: CASSDSRGGAGTDTQYF. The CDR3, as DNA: TGTGCCAGCAGTGACTCTAGGGGGGGCGCGGGTACAGATACGCAGTATTTT.

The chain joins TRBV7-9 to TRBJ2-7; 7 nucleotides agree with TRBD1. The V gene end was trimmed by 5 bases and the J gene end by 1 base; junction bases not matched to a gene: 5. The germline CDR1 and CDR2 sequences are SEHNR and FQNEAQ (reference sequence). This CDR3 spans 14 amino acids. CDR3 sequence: CASSPSQGSYEQYF. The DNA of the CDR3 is TGTGCCAGCAGCCCTTCACAGGGGTCCTACGAGCAGTACTTC.

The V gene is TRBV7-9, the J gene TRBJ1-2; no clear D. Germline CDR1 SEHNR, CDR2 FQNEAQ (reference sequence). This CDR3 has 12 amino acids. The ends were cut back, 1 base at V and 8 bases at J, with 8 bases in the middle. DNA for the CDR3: TGTGCCAGCAGCTTAGACCGGAGAGGCTACACCTTC. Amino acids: CASSLDRRGYTF.

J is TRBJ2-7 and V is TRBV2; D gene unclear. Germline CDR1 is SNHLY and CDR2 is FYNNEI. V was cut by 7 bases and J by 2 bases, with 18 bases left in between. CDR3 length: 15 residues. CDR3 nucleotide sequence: TGTGCCAGCATCTCCCGTACAGCAGATACCTACGAGCAGTACTTC. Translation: CASISRTADTYEQYF.

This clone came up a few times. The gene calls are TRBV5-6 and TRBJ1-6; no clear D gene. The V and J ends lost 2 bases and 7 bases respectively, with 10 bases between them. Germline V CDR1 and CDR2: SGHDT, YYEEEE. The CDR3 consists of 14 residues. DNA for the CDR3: TGTGCCAGCAGCTTAGCATCGGGGAATTCACCCCTCCACTTT. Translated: CASSLASGNSPLHF.

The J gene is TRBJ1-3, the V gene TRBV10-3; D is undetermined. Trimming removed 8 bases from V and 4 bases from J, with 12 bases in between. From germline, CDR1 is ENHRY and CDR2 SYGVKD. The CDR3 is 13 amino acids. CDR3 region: CAIGQAGGNTIYF. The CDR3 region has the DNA TGTGCCATCGGCCAGGCGGGGGGAAACACCATATATTTT.

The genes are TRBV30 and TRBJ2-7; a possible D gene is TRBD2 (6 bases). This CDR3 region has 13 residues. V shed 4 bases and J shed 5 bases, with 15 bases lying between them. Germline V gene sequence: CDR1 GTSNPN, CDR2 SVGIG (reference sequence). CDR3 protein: CAWTRRGRNEQYF. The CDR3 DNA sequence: TGTGCCTGGACCCGGCGAGGGAGGAACGAGCAGTACTTC.

The CDR3 coding sequence is TGCAGCGTTGAAGGGGGGCAGGGTTCACCCGCTAACTATGGCTACACCTTC. As protein: CSVEGGQGSPANYGYTF. This chain connects TRBV29-1 to TRBJ1-2, with D perhaps TRBD1 (6 bases). The CDR3 has 17 residues. Germline values: CDR1 SQVTM, CDR2 ANQGSEA. Deletions cut 1 base from V and 0 bases from J, with 18 bases between.

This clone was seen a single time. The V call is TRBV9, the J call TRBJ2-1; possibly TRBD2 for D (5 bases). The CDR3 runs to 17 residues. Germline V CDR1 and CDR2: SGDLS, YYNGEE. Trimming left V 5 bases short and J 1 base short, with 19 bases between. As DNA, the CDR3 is TGTGCCAGCAGTTCCTTCACTAGACCGAGGTCCTACAATGAGCAGTTCTTC. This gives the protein CASSSFTRPRSYNEQFF.